The clone carrying this T cell receptor beta chain turned up a few times. This record belongs to a study of response to subunit inactivated influenza vaccine. TCRdb used MiXCR to reprocess the RT-PCR reads, holding one entry per CDR3 protein. Of roughly 500,000 distinct CDR3 sequences in the sample, under 30% are singletons; the top ten hold 2.5% to 3.5%. The CDR3 runs 13 residues. Per the germline V gene, CDR1 is LGHDT and CDR2 is YNNKEL (reference sequence). The ends lost 3 bases at V and 4 bases at J; junction bases unmatched: 1. The sample also formed part of further work on T cells expressing NK-cell markers. Per that study: What made the TCR beta cDNA was 5'RACE template switching with UMIs.

The input for sequencing was CD4+ T cells sorted from PBMCs, taken roughly 12 days after vaccination. This clonotype was sampled from a man aged 45-60 years who received an inactivated influenza vaccine. The chain recombines TRBV3-1 with TRBJ2-5; 8 nucleotides line up with TRBD2. The CDR3 spells CASSHAGGETQYF. The CDR3, as DNA: TGTGCCAGCAGCCACGCGGGGGGAGAGACCCAGTACTTC.